A selection of T cell receptor beta chains follows, all from one sample in a study of tumor-infiltrating lymphocytes in oesophageal squamous cell carcinoma. TCRdb reprocessed the PCR reads via MiXCR and lists one record per CDR3 protein. This table has roughly 15,000 distinct CDR3 sequences, about half appearing once. The sequenced sample was blood. The receptors shown here come from a male donor with esophageal squamous cell carcinoma. Each CDR3 is given with its conserved first and last residue. The D gene is left open where the match is weak. Size is stated for part of the rows, as once, few or many counts, or as a class when the clone is expanded.

cdr3_nt,cdr3_aa,j_call,v_call,clone_size,d_call
TGTGCCAGCAGCTTAGAACTGTCGAACACTGAAGCTTTCTTT,CASSLELSNTEAFF,TRBJ1-1,TRBV7-8,NA,NA
TGTGCCAGCAGCCCTACGACTAGCGGCTTCTGGGGTGAGCAGTTCTTC,CASSPTTSGFWGEQFF,TRBJ2-1,TRBV7-3,NA,TRBD2
TGTGCCAGCAGCTTACTACCCCCGGGACTAGCGGGGGGGAGGGGATACAATGAGCAGTTCTTC,CASSLLPPGLAGGRGYNEQFF,TRBJ2-1,TRBV7-3,few,TRBD2
TGTGCCAGCAGCTTCACTAGCGGGGTTGAGCAGTACTTC,CASSFTSGVEQYF,TRBJ2-5,TRBV7-4,once,TRBD2
TGTGCCAGCATGGCTTCGGGACAGGGGACCTACGAGCTGTACTTT,CASMASGQGTYELYF,TRBJ2-4,TRBV6-5,NA,TRBD1
TGTGCCAGCAAGAACAGGGGGGATTTCTACGAGCAGTACTTC,CASKNRGDFYEQYF,TRBJ2-7,TRBV7-2,NA,TRBD1
TGTGCTAGCAGCTCACAGGGACCTAAGGAGACCCAGTACTTC,CASSSQGPKETQYF,TRBJ2-5,TRBV7-6,NA,NA
TGTGCCAGTAGTATAGGGCAGATAGGTGAAGCTTTCTTT,CASSIGQIGEAFF,TRBJ1-1,TRBV19,many,NA
TGTGCCAGCAGCCGCCCCGGCCGGGAGCTGTTTTTT,CASSRPGRELFF,TRBJ2-2,TRBV11-1,NA,NA
TGTGCCAGCAGCCCCGGGACCGCAAGGGGGGAGCAGTACTTT,CASSPGTARGEQYF,TRBJ1-1,TRBV7-6,NA,NA
TGTGCCAGCAGCTTAAGAGGGACAGAAAACATTCAGTACTTC,CASSLRGTENIQYF,TRBJ2-4,TRBV7-6,NA,TRBD1
TGCGCCAGCAGCTCGTACCAAGAGACCCAGTACTTC,CASSSYQETQYF,TRBJ2-5,TRBV5-1,many,NA
TGTGCCAGCATCAAGAGGGAGGGGGGAGAGGACGAGCAGTACTTC,CASIKREGGEDEQYF,TRBJ2-7,TRBV5-4,NA,NA
TGTGCCAGCAGCTTAATGGGGGGACCCTACGAGCAGTACTTC,CASSLMGGPYEQYF,TRBJ2-7,TRBV7-2,many,NA
TGTGCTAGCAGCTTAGGCACTAGCGGGGAGCAGTTCTTC,CASSLGTSGEQFF,TRBJ2-1,TRBV7-6,NA,TRBD2
TGTGCCAGCAGTTTTCCCCAAGAGACCCAGTACTTC,CASSFPQETQYF,TRBJ2-5,TRBV28,few,NA
TGTGCCAGCAGCTTAGTAAGGTCAGCCTACGAGCAGTACTTC,CASSLVRSAYEQYF,TRBJ2-7,TRBV7-8,NA,NA
TGTGCCAGCAGCGAGGGACAGGGCAGGACTGAAGCTTTCTTT,CASSEGQGRTEAFF,TRBJ1-1,TRBV3-1,NA,TRBD1
TGTGCCAGCAGCCATACCGGGACTAGCGTTTACAATGAGCAGTTCTTC,CASSHTGTSVYNEQFF,TRBJ2-1,TRBV7-2,NA,TRBD2
TGTGCCAGCAGCTGGACGGTTAACACCGGGGAGCTGTTTTTT,CASSWTVNTGELFF,TRBJ2-2,TRBV11-2,NA,NA
TGTGCCAGCAGTTCGTGGAACTGGCTCTCTGGGGCCAACGTCCTGACTTTC,CASSSWNWLSGANVLTF,TRBJ2-6,TRBV12-3/TRBV12-4,few,NA
TGTGCCAGCAGCTTAGCGAAGGGGACCATGGGTTCACCCCTCCACTTC,CASSLAKGTMGSPLHF,TRBJ2-5,TRBV7-9,NA,NA
TGTGCCAGCAGCTTAGATGGTTCTCTTAGCACAGATACGCAGTATTTT,CASSLDGSLSTDTQYF,TRBJ2-3,TRBV11-1,NA,NA
TGTGCTAGCAGCTTAGATTGGACAGACTCCTACGAGCAGTACTTC,CASSLDWTDSYEQYF,TRBJ2-7,TRBV7-6,NA,NA
TGTGCCAGCAGCTGGGGACAGGTTTTAGATTCACCCCTCCACTTC,CASSWGQVLDSPLHF,TRBJ2-7,TRBV7-2,many,TRBD1
TGTGCCAGCAGGGGGACGGATCTAAATGGCTACACCTTC,CASRGTDLNGYTF,TRBJ1-2,TRBV12-3/TRBV12-4,NA,NA
TGTGCCAGCAGCTTAGTGTTTTTTAGAGTAGCGGGAGGAAACACAGATACGCAGTATTTT,CASSLVFFRVAGGNTDTQYF,TRBJ2-3,TRBV7-2,NA,TRBD2
TGCAGTGCTCGGGTAGTAGTTGATTACAGGGGGCAAGGGGAGACCCAGTACTTC,CSARVVVDYRGQGETQYF,TRBJ2-5,TRBV20-1,NA,TRBD1
TGTGCCATGGGACAGGGGGCTTACGAGCAGTACTTC,CAMGQGAYEQYF,TRBJ2-7,TRBV6-1,few,TRBD1
TGTGCCAGCAGCCACCCGACCCACCTCGACACGCAGTACCAAGAGACCCAGTACTTC,CASSHPTHLDTQYQETQYF,TRBJ2-5,TRBV7-8,few,NA
TGTGCCAGCAGTTACGGGAATAGCGGGAGAGATGAGCAGTACTTC,CASSYGNSGRDEQYF,TRBJ2-7,TRBV6-6,many,TRBD2
TGTGCCAGCGCTGGAGCCCGGACAGAAAAACCTGGGAGCGAGCAGTACTTC,CASAGARTEKPGSEQYF,TRBJ2-7,TRBV7-9,many,NA
TGTGCCAGCAGCTTAGGGGAGAGAGAGACCCAGTACTTC,CASSLGERETQYF,TRBJ2-5,TRBV7-8,NA,NA
TGTGCCAGCAGGGAAAGGGGAAAGAACTATGGCTACACCTTC,CASRERGKNYGYTF,TRBJ1-2,TRBV28,medium-sized,NA
TGTGCCAGCAGTTTACGACAGAAGAACACTGAAGCTTTCTTT,CASSLRQKNTEAFF,TRBJ1-1,TRBV12-3/TRBV12-4,NA,NA
TGTGCCAGCAGTATTGGACTTGGGGGGAGCACACATACGCAGTATTTT,CASSIGLGGSTHTQYF,TRBJ2-3,TRBV6-1,NA,NA
TGTGCCAGCAGCACCTGGACAGGGCGCTACGAGCAGTACTTC,CASSTWTGRYEQYF,TRBJ2-7,TRBV7-8,NA,TRBD1
TGTGCCAGCACCACAGGGGGATCCTACAATGAGCAGTTCTTC,CASTTGGSYNEQFF,TRBJ2-1,TRBV6-1,medium-sized,TRBD1
TGTGCCAGCAGCCCCTTGGGAGGGCGAGAGACCCAGTACTTC,CASSPLGGRETQYF,TRBJ2-5,TRBV7-3,few,TRBD2
TGTGCCACCAGTGCCCGATGGGGGGAAGCTTTCTTT,CATSARWGEAFF,TRBJ1-1,TRBV24-1,NA,NA
TGTGCCAGCAGCTTAGCGGGGGGGCAGAGGAATACGCAGTATTTT,CASSLAGGQRNTQYF,TRBJ2-3,TRBV7-2,NA,NA
TGTGCCTGGAGTGTACGAGCTGGGGGTGCGGCCTACGAGCAGTACTTC,CAWSVRAGGAAYEQYF,TRBJ2-7,TRBV30,NA,NA
TGTGCCACCCGAGAGAGATTCTATGGCTACACCTTC,CATRERFYGYTF,TRBJ1-2,TRBV28,NA,NA
TGCAGTGCTAGAGGGGACAGATCGAACACTGAAGCTTTCTTT,CSARGDRSNTEAFF,TRBJ1-1,TRBV20-1,NA,TRBD1
TGTGCCAGCAGTGAGGTAGGAGACAGGGGTTTCTACGAGCAGTACTTC,CASSEVGDRGFYEQYF,TRBJ2-7,TRBV2,few,TRBD1
TGTGCCAGCCTTGAGGGGGTTAATCAGCCCCAGCATTTT,CASLEGVNQPQHF,TRBJ1-5,TRBV12-3/TRBV12-4,NA,NA
TGCAGCGTGGAAGGACGCAGGACTAGCACAGATACGCAGTATTTT,CSVEGRRTSTDTQYF,TRBJ2-3,TRBV29-1,NA,NA
TGTGCCAGCAGCTTAACAGGGTGGAGCACTGAAGCTTTCTTT,CASSLTGWSTEAFF,TRBJ1-1,TRBV7-2,NA,NA
TGTGCCAGCAGCTTAGGAGGGGCAGGGGGCATCAACGAGCAGTACTTC,CASSLGGAGGINEQYF,TRBJ2-7,TRBV7-2,NA,TRBD1
TGTGCCAGCAGCCCAGTGGGCGTACAAGAGACCCAGTACTTC,CASSPVGVQETQYF,TRBJ2-5,TRBV7-8,few,NA
TGTGCCAGCAGCTGGGACTACAATGAGCAGTTCTTC,CASSWDYNEQFF,TRBJ2-1,TRBV7-4,NA,NA